The next 26 T cell receptor beta chains were all read from a single sample in a study of post-analysis software for immune sequencing data. These TCRs' antigens remain unknown. Unique molecular identifiers had been added to the TCR beta cDNA libraries. TCRdb processed the PCR reads anew with MiXCR; each CDR3 protein has one entry. Of some 260,000 distinct CDR3 sequences in the sample, roughly a third were seen once. Broader study findings: Patients had higher frequencies than controls of roughly 5 TRBV segments, including TRBV5-6, TRBV5-1 and TRBV20-1.

The specimen was blood. Receptors were obtained from a girl between 5 and 17 years old with multiple sclerosis.

CDR3 in amino acids: CASSSLAGGRTSDEQYF. CDR3 nucleotide sequence: TGTGCCAGCAGTTCACTAGCGGGGGGTCGGACGTCCGACGAGCAGTACTTC. The rearrangement links TRBV28 to TRBJ2-7; TRBD2 aligns across 12 bases. The CDR3 has 17 residues. Trimming took 4 bases from V and 5 from J; bases not matched to a gene: 12. Germline assignment: CDR1 MDHEN and CDR2 SYDVKM. Complete variable domain (other parts from reference TRBV28 and TRBJ2-7): DVKVTQSSRYLVKRTGEKVFLECVQDMDHENMFWYRQDPGLGLRLIYFSYDVKMKEKGDIPEGYSVSREKKERFSLILESASTNQTSMYLCASSSLAGGRTSDEQYFGPGTRLTVT.

Only a few counts were recorded for this clonotype. The chain links TRBV7-9 to TRBJ2-3; maybe TRBD2 (5 bases). Germline V lookup: CDR1 SEHNR, CDR2 FQNEAQ (reference sequence). V lost 6 bases and J lost 2, with 12 bases in between. This CDR3 is 14 amino acids long. The CDR3 protein is CASRDMGATDTQYF. CDR3 in DNA: TGTGCCAGCAGAGATATGGGAGCCACAGATACGCAGTATTTT.

This chain joins TRBV20-1 and TRBJ2-1; 7 positions match TRBD1. Germline V gene lookup returns CDR1 DFQATT and CDR2 SNEGSKA (reference sequence). This CDR3 spans 12 amino acids. V was pared by 6 bases and J by 8 bases, with 7 bases of the junction left unmatched. Written as DNA, the CDR3 is TGCAGTGCCCCGGACAGGCGCGATGAGCAGTTCTTC. Translation gives CSAPDRRDEQFF.

The J gene is TRBJ1-4, the V gene TRBV27; maybe TRBD1 (5 bases). The CDR3 consists of 15 residues. The V end was cut by 8 bases, the J end by 2 bases, with 15 bases between. CDR1 MNHEY and CDR2 SMNVEV come from the germline V gene (reference sequence). The CDR3 nucleotides are TGTGCCAGCTCCCGCGCAGGGACTACTAATGAAAAACTGTTTTTT. Encoded protein: CASSRAGTTNEKLFF. Filled out from reference TRBV27 and TRBJ1-4, the complete variable domain reads EAQVTQNPRYLITVTGKKLTVTCSQNMNHEYMSWYRQDPGLGLRQIYYSMNVEVTDKGDVPEGYKVSRKEKRNFPLILESPSPNQTSLYFCASSRAGTTNEKLFFGSGTQLSVL.

J is TRBJ1-5 and V is TRBV7-2; weak D call: TRBD1 (5 bases). Germline lookup yields CDR1 SGHTA and CDR2 FQGNSA. This CDR3 region has 15 residues. V was cut by 5 bases and J by 4 bases, with 15 bases left in between. CDR3 nucleotides: TGTGCCAGCAGCCAGGACATTCGCCGTAATCAGCCCCAGCATTTT. It codes for CASSQDIRRNQPQHF.

The table lists this clonotype with a few counts. In nucleotides, the CDR3 is TGTGCCAGCTCACCACCTGGAAGGGGCTATGGCTACACCTTC. It translates to CASSPPGRGYGYTF. The V and J genes are TRBV18 and TRBJ1-2; weak D call: TRBD1 (5 bases). Trimming removed 0 bases at V and 4 bases at J, with 9 bases between. Per germline, CDR1 KGHSH and CDR2 LQKENI. This CDR3 is 14 amino acids long.

In its sample, this clonotype was seen many times. The gene calls are TRBV4-2 and TRBJ2-5; D is unclear. Trimming cost V 1 base and J 5 bases, with 11 bases left between them. The germline V gene has CDR1 LGHNA and CDR2 YNFKEQ. The CDR3 is 14 residues long. The CDR3 loop reads CASSQVQAPETQYF. DNA of the CDR3: TGTGCCAGCAGCCAAGTCCAAGCGCCGGAGACCCAGTACTTC.

In the case of this clonotype: It may be a read error: a sequence one base away is much more abundant. J is TRBJ1-2 and V is TRBV7-8; D gene ambiguous. V lost 1 base and J lost 6, with 18 bases in between. The CDR3 covers 16 residues. Germline CDR1 is SGHVS and CDR2 is FQNEAQ. CDR3 nucleotide sequence: TGTGCCAGCAGCTTAGATAGGGCAGCGTCAGGCGATGGCTACACCTTC. Amino acid sequence: CASSLDRAASGDGYTF.

The V and J genes are TRBV12-3 or TRBV12-4 and TRBJ2-3; 7 nucleotides line up with TRBD2. The CDR3 length is 15 residues. The V gene end was trimmed by 8 bases and the J gene end by 1 base; junction bases not matched to a gene: 9. The CDR3 protein is CASSYTSVRTDTQYF. The CDR3 DNA reads TGTGCCAGCTCTTATACTAGCGTGCGCACAGATACGCAGTATTTT.

This clonotype came up a few times. The rearrangement uses TRBV27 and TRBJ1-6; D is uncertain. This CDR3 is built from 14 residues. V dropped 3 bases and J dropped 9 bases, with 12 bases sitting between them. Looked up from germline, CDR1 is MNHEY and CDR2 is SMNVEV (reference sequence). The CDR3 DNA is TGTGCCAGCAGTTTGGTCCCTATAGCTTCACCCCTCCACTTT. Its protein product is CASSLVPIASPLHF.

This clonotype was seen a single time. The chain employs TRBV7-3 and TRBJ2-1, with D maybe TRBD2 (6 bases). This CDR3 region has 15 residues. V was trimmed by 2 bases and J by 7 bases, leaving 15 bases between them. The germline CDR1 and CDR2 sequences are SGHTA and FQGTGA. CDR3 residues: CASSLERAMVNEQFF. The CDR3 DNA sequence: TGTGCCAGCAGCTTAGAGCGGGCCATGGTAAATGAGCAGTTCTTC.

Notes on this clonotype: This sequence may be a read error, since a much larger clone differs from it by one base. The V gene is TRBV7-9, the J gene TRBJ2-1, with D possibly being TRBD2 (6 bases). Germline V gene data show CDR1 as SEHNR and CDR2 as FQNEAQ (reference sequence). The length of the CDR3 is 15 residues. V was shortened by 5 bases and J by 10 bases, with 21 bases between the two germline ends. CDR3 region: CASSPINAGSREQFF. The CDR3 DNA reads TGTGCCAGCAGCCCGATAAACGCGGGGAGTCGGGAGCAGTTCTTC.

The rearrangement joins TRBV10-2 to TRBJ2-5, with unresolved D. With the DNA end fitting TRBJ2-7 better, the J assignment may be wrong. From germline, CDR1 is WSHSY and CDR2 SAAADI. CDR3 length: 12 amino acids. The CDR3, as DNA: TGCGCCAGCGCAAGGGCGAACAACGAGCAGTACTTC. As protein: CASARANNEQYF.

The chain is built from TRBV5-1 and TRBJ1-2; D unclear. Trimming took off 3 bases at V and 4 bases at J, with 19 bases between the two ends. The CDR3 consists of 16 residues. Germline V lookup: CDR1 SGHRS, CDR2 YFSETQ. This chain's CDR3 is CASSSTPGILGYGYTF. In DNA form, the CDR3 reads TGCGCCAGCAGCTCAACGCCAGGAATCCTCGGCTATGGCTACACCTTC. Filled out from reference TRBV5-1 and TRBJ1-2, the complete variable domain reads KAGVTQTPRYLIKTRGQQVTLSCSPISGHRSVSWYQQTPGQGLQFLFEYFSETQRNKGNFPGRFSGRQFSNSRSEMNVSTLELGDSALYLCASSSTPGILGYGYTFGSGTRLTVV.

The chain joins TRBV3-1 to TRBJ2-1; 7 bases are a match to TRBD2. The germline V gene encodes CDR1 LGHDT and CDR2 YNNKEL (reference sequence). With 1 base clipped from V and 10 bases from J, the junction kept 13 bases outside the gene matches. The length of the CDR3 is 16 residues. The CDR3 nucleotides are TGTGCCAGCAGCCAAGGACGAGCGGGGCTCGGGGAGGAGCAGTTCTTC. Its translation: CASSQGRAGLGEEQFF.

Note on this clonotype: This may arise from a read error, as a much more abundant clone is one base away. The rearrangement uses TRBV12-3 or TRBV12-4 and TRBJ1-2, with D maybe TRBD1 (6 bases). This CDR3 has 14 amino acids. The CDR3 is CVSRRRGGHYGYTF. CDR3 DNA: TGTGTCAGCAGACGACGTGGGGGGCACTATGGCTACACCTTC.

Regarding this clonotype: A single base separates this from a much larger clone, so it may be a read error. This chain connects TRBV29-1 to TRBJ1-5; TRBD1 matches 8 bases. The end of the DNA aligns better with TRBJ2-3, so the J call may be wrong. This CDR3 region has 15 residues. In germline, CDR1 is SQVTM, CDR2 ANQGSEA. CDR3 coding DNA: TGCAGCGTGCACGACAGGGGCTATAGCAATCAGCCCCAGTATTTT. Protein: CSVHDRGYSNQPQYF.

J is TRBJ2-5 and V is TRBV4-2, with 8 positions matching TRBD2. The CDR3 loop spans 13 amino acids. Germline CDR1 LGHNA, CDR2 YNFKEQ. The trim removed 8 bases at V and 2 bases at J, leaving 4 bases unmatched. This CDR3 reads CASAREGQETQYF. The CDR3 coding sequence is TGTGCCAGCGCCCGGGAGGGGCAAGAGACCCAGTACTTC.

This clonotype was observed once. The DNA of the CDR3 is TGTGCCATCAGTGAATCTCCCTACAATGAGCAGTTCTTC. This translates into CAISESPYNEQFF. The chain carries TRBV10-3 and TRBJ2-1, with D hard to call. Trimming shortened V by 3 bases and J by 2 bases, and 5 bases separated the two germline ends. Germline V gene lookup returns CDR1 ENHRY and CDR2 SYGVKD. The CDR3 runs 13 residues.

This clonotype came up many times. V usage is TRBV20-1 and J usage is TRBJ2-3; D remains unclear. The CDR3 length is 12 residues. Germline V gene lookup returns CDR1 DFQATT and CDR2 SNEGSKA (reference sequence). V lost 3 bases and J 6 bases, leaving 10 bases between the germline ends. In DNA form, the CDR3 reads TGCAGTGCTAGGTTCCGCGCGGATACGCAGTATTTT. It translates to CSARFRADTQYF.

This clonotype has just a few counts. Relative to the germline gene, one junction end is altered; a read error may explain this. The chain carries TRBV27 and TRBJ1-1; 9 bases are a match to TRBD1. Looked up from germline, CDR1 is MNHEY and CDR2 is SMNVEV (reference sequence). The length of the CDR3 is 14 residues. The CDR3 nucleotides are TGTGCCAGCAGTGACGACAGGGGGAACATTGAAGCTTTCTTT. Translated: CASSDDRGNIEAFF.

The sample holds many counts of this clonotype. The CDR3 region is CATSRAGPYNEQFF. The CDR3 coding sequence is TGTGCCACCAGCAGAGCGGGGCCCTACAATGAGCAGTTCTTC. The chain carries TRBV15 and TRBJ2-1; D possibly uses TRBD1 or TRBD2 (5 bases each). Germline loops: CDR1 LNHNV, CDR2 YYDKDF (reference sequence). Trimming stripped 1 base from V and 2 bases from J, with 6 bases between. This CDR3 has 14 residues.

Comment on this clonotype: A read error may be the cause here, since a much bigger clone is one base away. This chain connects TRBV2 to TRBJ2-1; 9 nucleotides agree with TRBD2. From germline, CDR1 is SNHLY and CDR2 FYNNEI. The CDR3 spans 16 residues. J lost 8 bases, V lost 3 bases, and 11 bases had no gene match. The CDR3 bases are TGTGCCAGCAGTGAGGATCTAGCGGGAAGGCTCGATGAGCAGTTCTTC. It codes for CASSEDLAGRLDEQFF.

Comment on this clonotype: Since a much larger clone is just one base distant, this may be a read error. The CDR3 protein is CASRRGGGGGNQPQHF. The CDR3 bases are TGTGCCAGCAGGCGAGGTGGGGGTGGAGGCAATCAGCCCCAGCATTTT. The chain carries TRBV7-8 and TRBJ1-5; maybe TRBD1 (5 bases). Trimming removed 6 bases from V and 2 bases from J, with 17 bases in between. Per the germline V gene, CDR1 is SGHVS and CDR2 is FQNEAQ. The CDR3 has 16 amino acids. Full variable domain (missing parts from reference TRBV7-8 and TRBJ1-5): GAGVSQSPRYKVAKRGQDVALRCDPISGHVSLFWYQQALGQGPEFLTYFQNEAQLDKSGLPSDRFFAERPEGSVSTLKIQRTQQEDSAVYLCASRRGGGGGNQPQHFGDGTRLSIL.

A remark on this clonotype: Given a much more abundant clone one base away, this may be a read error. The chain joins TRBV12-3 or TRBV12-4 to TRBJ1-2; tentative D call: TRBD1 (5 bases). V lost 2 bases and J 8 bases, leaving 12 bases between the germline ends. This CDR3 has 13 amino acids. The CDR3 sequence: CASSLRQFIGYTF. CDR3 sequence (DNA): TGTGCCAGCAGTTTAAGACAGTTTATAGGCTACACCTTC.

This clonotype was seen ten or more times. The rearrangement joins TRBV15 to TRBJ1-5, with D uncertain. V was shortened by 0 bases and J by 7 bases, with 10 bases between the two germline ends. CDR3 size: 14 residues. Germline assignment: CDR1 LNHNV and CDR2 YYDKDF (reference sequence). The CDR3 here is CATSRDQVGQPQHF. The CDR3 DNA is TGTGCCACCAGCAGAGATCAAGTCGGGCAGCCCCAGCATTTT.